This TCR beta chain was captured in a study of Ad26.COV2.S vaccination and SARS-CoV-2 variants. Overall study: Donor was assigned to the Ad26.COV2.S arm of trial COV1001. Findings and limits, study-wide: Assessments of TCR breadth and depth may have underestimated the total T cell responses. Vaccinees reportedly had broad spike-specific CD8+ and CD4+ T cell responses.

In germline, CDR1 is MNHEY, CDR2 SVGAGI. The germline V and J ends were trimmed by 6 bases and 0 bases, with 12 bases remaining between them. The CDR3 totals 14 residues. Treatment denoted: over 15 received Ad26.COV2.S at low or high dose, single or two shots; about 5 received placebo; per-sample allocation not given. All samples were drawn on day 63, counting from the first vaccine or placebo injection. Sequencing used immunoSEQ multiplex PCR; TCRdb keeps in-frame clones, though not all of them. The sample consists of more than 300,000 clones, about 88% of them appearing once. This clone appeared a single time. What it binds is not known.

This specimen consisted of peripheral blood, obtained in a trial of Ad26.COV2.S vaccine versus placebo. The chain employs TRBV6-5 and TRBJ2-7, with D possibly matching TRBD1 (5 bases). The clonotype was recovered from a person between 18 and 65 years old who received the Ad26.COV2.S COVID-19 vaccine or a placebo. CDR3 nucleotides: TGTGCCAGCAGGGCTGACAGCAGCTCCTACGAGCAGTACTTC. Translated, it gives CASRADSSSYEQYF.